Below are 22 T cell receptor beta chains sequenced from a single sample in a study of CD8 T cells in Susac syndrome. With random hexamers, reverse transcription was performed on about 0.5 to 1 ug of RNA. Each CDR3 protein gets one entry after TCRdb re-called the immunoSEQ multiplex PCR reads with MiXCR. The sample yields around 300,000 distinct CDR3 sequences, around nine tenths seen once. The sequencing sample was made of CD8+ T cells from PBMCs. These receptors all come from a human donor with multiple sclerosis.

The chain links TRBV7-9 to TRBJ2-7; D is undetermined. Germline V gives CDR1 SEHNR, CDR2 FQNEAQ (reference sequence). Trimming cost V 5 bases and J 2 bases, with 10 bases left between them. This CDR3 spans 13 amino acids. This CDR3 is CASSPKEAYEQYF. The CDR3, as DNA: TGTGCCAGCAGCCCTAAAGAAGCCTACGAGCAGTACTTC. Full variable domain (rest looked up from reference TRBV7-9 and TRBJ2-7): DTGVSQNPRHKITKRGQNVTFRCDPISEHNRLYWYRQTLGQGPEFLTYFQNEAQLEKSRLLSDRFSAERPKGSFSTLEIQRTEQGDSAMYLCASSPKEAYEQYFGPGTRLTVT.

V is TRBV9 and J is TRBJ2-1, with 9 bases that match TRBD2. V lost 4 bases to trimming and J lost 8 bases; unmatched junction nucleotides: 7. Germline V gene data show CDR1 as SGDLS and CDR2 as YYNGEE. This CDR3 spans 14 amino acids. CDR3 DNA sequence: TGTGCCAGCAGCCGAGAGGGACTAGCCCATGAGCAGTTCTTC. It codes for CASSREGLAHEQFF.

This clonotype was seen a handful of times. The rearrangement joins TRBV18 to TRBJ2-7; a weak D match, TRBD1 (5 bases). Looked up from germline, CDR1 is KGHSH and CDR2 is LQKENI. V was trimmed by 3 bases and J by 3 bases, leaving 27 bases between them. The CDR3 totals 19 residues. CDR3: CASSPRAVVRPQYVYEQYF. For the CDR3, the DNA is TGTGCCAGCTCACCCAGGGCGGTGGTACGTCCCCAGTATGTCTACGAGCAGTACTTC.

The sample holds a few counts of this clonotype. J is TRBJ2-5 and V is TRBV5-5; D unclear. Germline V gene lookup returns CDR1 SGHKS and CDR2 YYEKEE (reference sequence). V was trimmed by 4 bases and J by 2 bases, leaving 12 bases between them. The CDR3 runs 14 residues. CDR3: CASSLRMAQETQYF. CDR3 DNA sequence: TGTGCCAGCAGCCTTCGGATGGCTCAAGAGACCCAGTACTTC.

This chain links TRBV12-3 or TRBV12-4 with TRBJ2-3; 11 nucleotides line up with TRBD2. V dropped 3 bases and J dropped 2; count of bases not matched to a gene: 10. There are 18 residues in the CDR3. The CDR3, as DNA: TGTGCCAGCAGTTTTCTGACACGGGGACTAGCGGACACAGATACGCAGTATTTT. Residues: CASSFLTRGLADTDTQYF.

The chain carries TRBV30 and TRBJ1-1; 7 bases agree with TRBD1. Germline V lookup: CDR1 GTSNPN, CDR2 SVGIG (reference sequence). J gave up 3 bases and V 1 base, and 8 bases lay outside the gene matches. CDR3 size: 15 residues. The CDR3 DNA follows: TGTGCCTGGAGTGAAGCGACAGGGTTCCACACTGAAGCTTTCTTT. It yields the protein CAWSEATGFHTEAFF.

The chain joins TRBV9 to TRBJ2-2; tentatively, D is TRBD1 (6 bases). Trimming shortened V by 4 bases and J by 4 bases, and 11 bases separated the two germline ends. The length of the CDR3 is 14 residues. Germline V gene data show CDR1 as SGDLS and CDR2 as YYNGEE. The CDR3 DNA sequence: TGTGCCAGCAGCCCGATCAGGGGCACCGGGGAGCTGTTTTTT. It codes for CASSPIRGTGELFF.

J is TRBJ1-2 and V is TRBV3-1; D gene uncertain. Germline CDR1 is LGHDT and CDR2 is YNNKEL (reference sequence). The V and J ends lost 2 bases and 4 bases respectively, with 11 bases between them. The CDR3 totals 14 residues. CDR3 nucleotide sequence: TGTGCCAGCAGCCAACTAGACAAGTCCTATGGCTACACCTTC. It specifies CASSQLDKSYGYTF.

V and J are TRBV5-1 and TRBJ2-1, with 7 bases identical to TRBD2. Trimming at V came to 2 bases and at J to 2 bases, leaving 13 bases not matched to a gene. The germline V gene encodes CDR1 SGHRS and CDR2 YFSETQ. The CDR3 is 18 residues long. CDR3 sequence (DNA): TGCGCCAGCAGCTTCGGCCTAGCGGCCTTACCCCCCTACAATGAGCAGTTCTTC. Amino acids: CASSFGLAALPPYNEQFF.

The rearrangement links TRBV20-1 to TRBJ2-1, with D perhaps given as TRBD1 or TRBD2 (5 bases each). This CDR3 contains 14 residues. Germline CDR1 is DFQATT and CDR2 is SNEGSKA (reference sequence). Trimming took 1 base from V and 9 from J, leaving 16 bases between them. The CDR3 DNA sequence: TGCAGTGCTAGAGGAGCGCGAGGGGTTGGTGAGCAGTTCTTC. Protein product: CSARGARGVGEQFF.

J is TRBJ2-1 and V is TRBV2; 10 bases match TRBD2. V shed 7 bases and J 6 bases; nucleotides not matched to a gene: 6. Germline lookup yields CDR1 SNHLY and CDR2 FYNNEI. The CDR3 is 14 residues long. As DNA, the CDR3 is TGTGCCAGCAAGGCTAGCGGGGGCCTCAATGAGCAGTTCTTC. This sequence encodes CASKASGGLNEQFF.

This clonotype was seen more than once but under ten times. The chain has TRBV12-3 or TRBV12-4 and TRBJ2-3, with 8 bases aligning to TRBD2. The V segment lost 5 bases and the J segment 6 bases; nucleotides outside the gene matches: 16. The CDR3 covers 17 residues. Here the CDR3 reads CASSRSGSPLRVDTQYF. CDR3 coding DNA: TGTGCCAGCAGTAGGAGCGGGAGCCCCTTGCGGGTGGATACGCAGTATTTT.

This clonotype was recorded only once. The chain combines TRBV27 with TRBJ1-2; D unresolved. Germline CDR1 and CDR2: MNHEY and SMNVEV (reference sequence). This CDR3 comprises 13 residues. The V end lost 6 bases, the J end lost 4 bases, and 12 bases lay between the germline ends. CDR3 bases: TGTGCCAGCAGCGTTAGTCCCCTCTATGGCTACACCTTC. Amino acid sequence: CASSVSPLYGYTF.

This chain links TRBV28 with TRBJ1-5; TRBD1 matches 11 bases. This CDR3 has 15 residues. Germline CDR1 and CDR2: MDHEN and SYDVKM. Trimming took 5 bases from V and 4 from J; bases not matched to a gene: 4. CDR3 nucleotide sequence: TGTGCCAGCAGTACCGGACAGGGGGCAAATCAGCCCCAGCATTTT. It encodes CASSTGQGANQPQHF.

The chain joins TRBV4-1 to TRBJ1-3, with D unclear. Trimming shortened V by 4 bases and J by 3 bases, and 7 bases separated the two germline ends. From germline, CDR1 is MGHRA and CDR2 YSYEKL. This CDR3 contains 13 residues. The CDR3 spells CASSRFVGNTIYF. The CDR3, as DNA: TGCGCCAGCAGCCGATTCGTTGGAAACACCATATATTTT.

This sequence joins TRBV5-4 and TRBJ2-1, with D tentatively TRBD2 (6 bases). The CDR3 consists of 13 residues. The V and J ends lost 3 bases and 9 bases respectively, with 13 bases between them. Germline CDR1 is SGHNT and CDR2 is YYREEE (reference sequence). As DNA, the CDR3 is TGTGCCAGCAGCTGGGTCCTCGGGGGTGAGCAGTTCTTC. Encoded protein: CASSWVLGGEQFF. The full variable domain, rest sourced from reference TRBV5-4 and TRBJ2-1, is ETGVTQSPTHLIKTRGQQVTLRCSSQSGHNTVSWYQQALGQGPQFIFQYYREEENGRGNFPPRFSGLQFPNYSSELNVNALELDDSALYLCASSWVLGGEQFFGPGTRLTVL.

J is TRBJ2-7 and V is TRBV27; 7 bases are shared with TRBD2. From germline, CDR1 is MNHEY and CDR2 SMNVEV (reference sequence). J lost 4 bases, V lost 3 bases, and 12 bases had no gene match. This CDR3 is built from 16 residues. The CDR3 sequence: CASSFIAFGTTYEQYF. CDR3 DNA: TGTGCCAGCAGTTTCATAGCCTTTGGGACTACTTACGAGCAGTACTTC.

This clonotype was observed a single time. The rearrangement links TRBV7-3 to TRBJ2-1, with D possibly being TRBD1 (6 bases). This CDR3 region has 15 residues. In germline, CDR1 is SGHTA, CDR2 FQGTGA. Trimming pared 6 bases from V and 0 bases from J, leaving 12 bases between. CDR3 sequence reads: CASSHQGGSYNEQFF. The CDR3 nucleotides read TGTGCCAGCAGTCACCAAGGGGGCTCCTACAATGAGCAGTTCTTC.

The gene calls are TRBV6-5 and TRBJ2-7, with 9 positions matching TRBD2. CDR3 length: 13 amino acids. Germline values: CDR1 MNHEY, CDR2 SVGAGI. Trimming took 3 bases from V and 6 from J; bases not matched to a gene: 3. The CDR3 nucleotides are TGTGCCAGCAGTTATCGAGCGGGAGGCGAGCAGTACTTC. This codes for CASSYRAGGEQYF.

The chain recombines TRBV9 with TRBJ2-7; D remains ambiguous. V was clipped by 4 bases and J by 0 bases, with 8 bases between them. Germline lookup yields CDR1 SGDLS and CDR2 YYNGEE. This CDR3 has 13 residues. CDR3 sequence: CASSSESSYEQYF. The CDR3 DNA reads as TGTGCCAGCAGCTCCGAGAGCTCCTACGAGCAGTACTTC.

This clonotype has just a few counts. The CDR3 DNA sequence: TGTGCCAGCAGTCCCGGGACTTCCACCTACGAGCAGTACTTC. Translation: CASSPGTSTYEQYF. V is TRBV27 and J is TRBJ2-7; a weak D match, TRBD2 (6 bases). This CDR3 is 14 amino acids long. V lost 5 bases to trimming and J lost 2 bases, with 13 bases between them. The germline V gene encodes CDR1 MNHEY and CDR2 SMNVEV (reference sequence).

The rearrangement links TRBV30 to TRBJ2-7, with D perhaps matching TRBD1 or TRBD2 (6 bases each). V lost 5 bases, J lost 4 bases, and 15 bases lay in between. The CDR3 is 13 residues long. Germline assignment: CDR1 GTSNPN and CDR2 SVGIG (reference sequence). CDR3 sequence: CAWSWGALYEQYF. CDR3 sequence (DNA): TGTGCCTGGTCTTGGGGGGCGCTTTACGAGCAGTACTTC.